The sample holds a few counts of the clone carrying this T cell receptor (beta chain). The antigen is undetermined. This CDR3 has 15 residues. CDR1 and CDR2 from the germline V gene are SQVTM and ANQGSEA. Trimming cost V 6 bases and J 0 bases; bases outside gene matches: 3. Unique molecular identifiers had been added to the TCR beta cDNA libraries. TCRdb fed the PCR reads into MiXCR, producing one record per CDR3 protein. The sample has about 810,000 distinct CDR3 sequences, around 50% seen once; the top ten hold about 4.8%. This record comes from a study of post-analysis software for immune sequencing data. Study-wide findings and caveats: TRBV5-6, TRBV5-1 and TRBV20-1 belonged to a set of roughly five TRBV segments that were more frequent in patients than controls. Controls had significantly higher normalized Chao1 diversity than multiple sclerosis patients. Strong co-clustering by F measure was evident for samples that had been prepared in the same batch.

Sequencing was performed on blood. The sequence derives from a girl aged 5-17 years with multiple sclerosis. The chain recombines TRBV29-1 with TRBJ2-7, with TRBD2 matching 15 bases. The CDR3 spells CSVGTSGGSSYEQYF. The CDR3 coding sequence is TGCAGCGTCGGGACTAGCGGGGGGAGCTCCTACGAGCAGTACTTC.